One and the same sample provided the 20 T cell receptor beta chains below, sequenced in a study of blood T cell repertoires in COVID-19. Sequencing was performed with immunoSEQ multiplex PCR; in TCRdb, only in-frame clones are kept and a portion is missing. Of approximately 290,000 clones in the sample, nearly 90% were seen once. The specimen sequenced was PBMCs or T cells enriched from blood (not recorded which). Source of these receptors: a young woman with acute COVID-19.

The chain recombines TRBV29-1 with TRBJ1-1; TRBD1 aligns across 9 bases. J lost 2 bases, V lost 6 bases, and 13 bases had no gene match. This CDR3 has 16 residues. Germline-derived CDR1 and CDR2 are SQVTM and ANQGSEA. CDR3 coding DNA: TGCAGCGTCGGTCCCACCAGGACAGGGGCTAACACTGAAGCTTTCTTT. Residues: CSVGPTRTGANTEAFF.

This CDR3 reads CASSSTGGIDTQYF. The CDR3 DNA sequence: TGTGCCAGCAGTTCCACAGGGGGCATAGATACGCAGTATTTT. The chain joins TRBV6-5 to TRBJ2-3; 9 nucleotides agree with TRBD1. Germline values: CDR1 MNHEY, CDR2 SVGAGI. The ends lost 4 bases at V and 5 bases at J; junction bases unmatched: 4. CDR3 length: 14 residues.

In this sample, this clone turned up once. This chain joins TRBV27 and TRBJ2-3; D possibly corresponds to TRBD1 (6 bases). Trimming removed 6 bases at V and 4 bases at J, with 20 bases between. Germline V CDR1 and CDR2: MNHEY, SMNVEV (reference sequence). The CDR3 runs 16 residues. CDR3 residues: CASRALDRAIPDTQYF. The DNA of the CDR3 is TGTGCCAGCAGGGCATTGGACAGAGCTATCCCAGATACGCAGTATTTT.

This clone was detected once. The chain is built from TRBV5-8 and TRBJ1-4; TRBD1 is a possible D gene (6 bases). The CDR3 is 18 residues long. Trimming stripped 4 bases from V and 8 bases from J, with 27 bases between. Germline CDR1 reads SGHTS; CDR2 reads YDEGEE. The CDR3 DNA follows: TGTGCCAGCAGCCACGGACAGTCACCGGGCCTCTGGCGCGAAAAACTGTTTTTT. Translated: CASSHGQSPGLWREKLFF.

The rearrangement links TRBV10-3 to TRBJ1-2; tentatively, D is TRBD1 (6 bases). The CDR3 has 12 residues. CDR1 is ENHRY, CDR2 SYGVKD, per germline. V was clipped by 4 bases and J by 8 bases, with 11 bases between them. CDR3 amino acids: CAISGQEGGYTF. The CDR3 nucleotides read TGTGCCATCAGTGGACAGGAAGGAGGCTACACCTTC.

The rearrangement uses TRBV14 and TRBJ2-3, with no clear D. The CDR3 totals 13 residues. V was shortened by 4 bases and J by 3 bases, with 8 bases between the two germline ends. Germline V lookup: CDR1 SGHDN, CDR2 FVKESK. The CDR3 DNA reads TGTGCCAGCAGCCCCTTGCGAACAGATACGCAGTATTTT. Its translation: CASSPLRTDTQYF. Looking up the rest from reference TRBV14 and TRBJ2-3 gives the full variable domain: EAGVTQFPSHSVIEKGQTVTLRCDPISGHDNLYWYRRVMGKEIKFLLHFVKESKQDESGMPNNRFLAERTGGTYSTLKVQPAELEDSGVYFCASSPLRTDTQYFGPGTRLTVL.

Here the CDR3 reads CASSYSGRESNEQFF. The CDR3 DNA reads TGTGCCAGCAGTTACTCAGGCCGGGAGTCCAACGAGCAGTTCTTC. The chain combines TRBV6-5 with TRBJ2-1; D may be TRBD2 (6 bases). Germline V gene sequence: CDR1 MNHEY, CDR2 SVGAGI. The CDR3 has 15 residues. Trimming stripped 0 bases from V and 10 bases from J, with 16 bases between.

The genes are TRBV28 and TRBJ2-5; 7 bases align to TRBD1. In germline, CDR1 is MDHEN, CDR2 SYDVKM. With V trimmed by 2 bases and J by 1 base, 10 bases remained unmatched. This CDR3 is built from 17 residues. The CDR3 loop is CASSLTLTAGGQETQYF. The CDR3 coding sequence is TGTGCCAGCAGTTTAACCCTCACGGCAGGGGGCCAAGAGACCCAGTACTTC.

V gene TRBV9 combines with J gene TRBJ2-2, with a possible D match to TRBD2 (5 bases). The V gene lost 0 bases and the J gene lost 5 bases, with 11 bases spanning the gap. CDR1 is SGDLS, CDR2 YYNGEE, per germline. This CDR3 has 15 residues. CDR3 DNA: TGTGCCAGCAGCGTAGACGTAGGGAGTACCGGGGAGCTGTTTTTT. It is translated as CASSVDVGSTGELFF.

The J gene is TRBJ2-7, the V gene TRBV11-3; maybe TRBD1 (6 bases). CDR3 length equals 15 residues. Germline V gene lookup returns CDR1 SGHNT and CDR2 YENEEA. V was trimmed by 5 bases and J by 0 bases, leaving 14 bases between them. CDR3 in DNA: TGTGCCAGCAGCACCCCCTGGGGGCCCTCCTACGAGCAGTACTTC. Amino acid sequence: CASSTPWGPSYEQYF.

The genes are TRBV10-2 and TRBJ2-7; 7 bases are a match to TRBD2. CDR3 length: 14 amino acids. Per the germline V gene, CDR1 is WSHSY and CDR2 is SAAADI. Trimming at V came to 3 bases and at J to 2 bases, leaving 4 bases not matched to a gene. The DNA of the CDR3 is TGCGCCAGCAGTGACCTAGCGGATACCTACGAGCAGTACTTC. Its translation is CASSDLADTYEQYF.

This chain connects TRBV29-1 to TRBJ2-5; D is unclear. This CDR3 is 12 amino acids long. Looked up from germline, CDR1 is SQVTM and CDR2 is ANQGSEA. V shed 4 bases and J shed 2 bases, with 8 bases lying between them. This CDR3 is CSVVPGQETQYF. CDR3 nucleotide sequence: TGCAGCGTTGTTCCGGGTCAAGAGACCCAGTACTTC.

The chain is built from TRBV5-6 and TRBJ1-5; no firm D call. Germline V gene lookup returns CDR1 SGHDT and CDR2 YYEEEE. The CDR3 totals 13 residues. Trimming took off 1 base at V and 6 bases at J, with 8 bases between the two ends. CDR3 residues: CASSLREFQPQHF. The CDR3 bases are TGTGCCAGCAGCTTGAGGGAGTTTCAGCCCCAGCATTTT.

The chain is built from TRBV29-1 and TRBJ2-2; TRBD2 matches at 11 bases. CDR3 length equals 17 residues. V shed 7 bases and J 0 bases; nucleotides not matched to a gene: 10. Germline V lookup: CDR1 SQVTM, CDR2 ANQGSEA. The CDR3: CSAISGRAASNTGELFF. The CDR3 DNA reads TGCAGCGCTATTAGCGGGAGGGCCGCCTCGAACACCGGGGAGCTGTTTTTT.

This sequence joins TRBV2 and TRBJ2-5, with TRBD2 as a possible D gene (6 bases). The CDR3 contains 14 residues. Germline CDR1 reads SNHLY; CDR2 reads FYNNEI. Between the trimmed V and J ends, which lost 9 bases and 5 bases, there was a span of 19 bases. The DNA for the CDR3 is TGTGCCAGTAGTTGGCGGGGAGGTATGGAGACCCAGTACTTC. Translated, it gives CASSWRGGMETQYF.

The chain uses TRBV20-1 and TRBJ2-3; tentatively, D is TRBD1 (6 bases). Between the trimmed V and J ends, which lost 3 bases and 2 bases, there was a span of 12 bases. This CDR3 contains 14 residues. Germline V gene sequence: CDR1 DFQATT, CDR2 SNEGSKA (reference sequence). The CDR3: CSASPGGPTDTQYF. CDR3 DNA sequence: TGCAGTGCTAGTCCTGGGGGCCCCACAGATACGCAGTATTTT.

The rearrangement joins TRBV9 to TRBJ1-2; TRBD1 agrees at 8 bases. The V gene end was trimmed by 4 bases and the J gene end by 2 bases; junction bases not matched to a gene: 10. This CDR3 spans 16 amino acids. Germline loops: CDR1 SGDLS, CDR2 YYNGEE. The CDR3: CASSTNPGGANYGYTF. CDR3 nucleotide sequence: TGTGCCAGCAGCACAAATCCAGGGGGCGCGAACTATGGCTACACCTTC.

This clone is a singleton in its sample. The chain carries TRBV12-3 or TRBV12-4 and TRBJ2-5, with D perhaps TRBD2 (5 bases). The V gene lost 3 bases and the J gene lost 5 bases, with 10 bases spanning the gap. This CDR3 is 13 amino acids long. CDR3 sequence (DNA): TGTGCCAGCAGTTTTCGGGGTAGCGAGACCCAGTACTTC. Amino acids: CASSFRGSETQYF.

In DNA form, the CDR3 reads TGTGCCAGCAGCTCCACCCTTGACGGGGGGAACACTGAAGCTTTCTTT. It codes for CASSSTLDGGNTEAFF. V gene TRBV7-9 combines with J gene TRBJ1-1, with D possibly matching TRBD1 (5 bases). Trimming removed 4 bases at V and 1 base at J, with 16 bases between. CDR1 SEHNR and CDR2 FQNEAQ come from the germline V gene (reference sequence). The CDR3 spans 16 residues.

The V and J genes are TRBV15 and TRBJ1-2, with 7 bases identical to TRBD1. Germline lookup yields CDR1 LNHNV and CDR2 YYDKDF (reference sequence). The length of the CDR3 is 14 residues. V lost 5 bases to trimming and J lost 6 bases; unmatched junction nucleotides: 9. The CDR3 region has the DNA TGTGCCACCAGCCTAGGACAGGAGACTAATGGCTACACCTTC. It translates to CATSLGQETNGYTF.